This T cell receptor beta chain comes out of a study of identical twins. Each CDR3 protein is one row after TCRdb ran MiXCR on the 5' RACE reads. This table holds around 290,000 distinct CDR3 sequences, just under 9.5% found once. Germline values: CDR1 SGHRS, CDR2 YFSETQ. The CDR3 totals 16 residues. The V segment lost 4 bases and the J segment 2 bases; nucleotides outside the gene matches: 9. The same specimen was also included in a second study, on yellow fever vaccine responses in identical twins.

The TCR was taken from a young woman in good health. This chain joins TRBV5-1 and TRBJ2-5; 9 bases line up with TRBD2. Sequenced material: CD8+ T cells sorted from blood. The CDR3 sequence is CASSKGASGIQETQYF. In DNA form, the CDR3 reads TGCGCCAGCAGCAAGGGGGCTAGCGGGATACAAGAGACCCAGTACTTC.